This T cell receptor beta chain appears in the sequencing data of a study of T cells after yellow fever vaccination. Study-wide results and limits: The study re-detected most primary-vaccination clones after the booster (96% CD4, roughly 88% CD8).

This CDR3 contains 14 residues. Between the trimmed V and J ends, which lost 3 bases and 4 bases, there was a span of 10 bases. Looked up from germline, CDR1 is SEHNR and CDR2 is FQNEAQ (reference sequence). TCRdb called the 5' RACE reads again in MiXCR, with one record for every CDR3 protein. The sample has approximately 450,000 distinct CDR3 sequences, around 20% seen once. In regard to this clonotype: Antigen: not known.

V and J are TRBV7-9 and TRBJ2-1, with D tentatively TRBD1 or TRBD2 (5 bases each). This clonotype was sampled from a man between 18 and 35 years old who received the YFV17D yellow fever vaccine. Material: PBMCs, obtained before the yellow fever booster vaccination. The CDR3 loop reads CASSFDGAYNEQFF. CDR3 nucleotides: TGTGCCAGCAGCTTCGACGGGGCATACAATGAGCAGTTCTTC.